The present TCR beta chain was sequenced within a study of T cell repertoires in cytomegalovirus infection. Study context: Both a matching HLA type and CMV infection were indicated by public TCR beta signatures.

TCRdb re-analysed the reads in MiXCR, keeping a single row per CDR3 protein. This table has 350,000 to 550,000 distinct CDR3 sequences, roughly 30% appearing once. This clonotype was seen once. The antigen is not known. This may stem from a read error, because a much larger clone lies one nucleotide away. The CDR3 is 14 residues long. Trimming removed 4 bases at V and 1 base at J, with 10 bases between. Findings and limits, study-wide: Totalled public TCR beta family frequency picked out people who carried CMV plus the relevant HLA. HLA-C-restricted CMV clonotypes gave the most frequent clonotype in two of eight donors.

The gene calls are TRBV12-3 or TRBV12-4 and TRBJ1-1, with a tentative D call TRBD1 (6 bases). The clonotype originates from a human donor in good health (CMV status not recorded). Some clones in this sample may be carry-over from other donors' samples. The source material was PBMCs. CDR3 in amino acids: CASSSGHPNTEAFF. In DNA form, the CDR3 reads TGTGCCAGCAGTTCGGGACACCCGAACACTGAAGCTTTCTTT.